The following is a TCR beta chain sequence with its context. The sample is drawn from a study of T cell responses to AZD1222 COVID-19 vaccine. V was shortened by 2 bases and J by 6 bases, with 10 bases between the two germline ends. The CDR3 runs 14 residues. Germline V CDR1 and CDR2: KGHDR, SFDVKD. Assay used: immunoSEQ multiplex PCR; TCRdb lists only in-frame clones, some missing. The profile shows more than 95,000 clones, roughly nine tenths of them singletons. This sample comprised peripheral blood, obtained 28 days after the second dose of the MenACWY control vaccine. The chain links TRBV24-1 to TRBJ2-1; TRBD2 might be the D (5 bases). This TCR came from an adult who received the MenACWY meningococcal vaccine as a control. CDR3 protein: CATSDSGRVNEQFF. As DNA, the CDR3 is TGTGCCACCAGTGATTCGGGAAGGGTCAATGAGCAGTTCTTC.